This T cell receptor (beta chain) emerged from a study of T-cell memory formation after mild COVID-19. The V gene end was trimmed by 6 bases and the J gene end by 3 bases; junction bases not matched to a gene: 8. Per the germline V gene, CDR1 is MNHEY and CDR2 is SVGAGI. This CDR3 comprises 15 residues. MiXCR, run by TCRdb on the 5' RACE reads, gives a single entry per CDR3 protein. Of 450,000 to 650,000 distinct CDR3 sequences in the sample, roughly 18% were seen once. This TCR was sampled from an adult woman who had mild COVID-19 (a few samples of this study predate the infection). Cell type and time point are not known. V and J are TRBV6-5 and TRBJ2-7; 10 nucleotides line up with TRBD1. The sample comprised PBMCs or a T cell subset sorted from them (not recorded which). The CDR3 spells CASRPDRGEFYEQYF. The CDR3 nucleotides read TGTGCCAGCAGGCCGGACAGGGGGGAATTCTACGAGCAGTACTTC.